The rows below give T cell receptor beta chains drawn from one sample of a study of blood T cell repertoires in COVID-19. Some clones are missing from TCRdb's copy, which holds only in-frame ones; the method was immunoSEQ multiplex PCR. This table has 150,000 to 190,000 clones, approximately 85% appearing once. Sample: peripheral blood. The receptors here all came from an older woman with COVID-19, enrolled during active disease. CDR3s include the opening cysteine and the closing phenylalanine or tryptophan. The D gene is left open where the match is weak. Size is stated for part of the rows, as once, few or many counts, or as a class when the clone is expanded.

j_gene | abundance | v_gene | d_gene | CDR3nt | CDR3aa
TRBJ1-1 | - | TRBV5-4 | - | TGTGCCAGCAGCGTACAGGGTGTGTTTGCTGAAGCTTTCTTT | CASSVQGVFAEAFF
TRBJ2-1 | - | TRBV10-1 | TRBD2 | TGCGCCAGCAGTGAGTCCGGACTAGTTCGATTCTTC | CASSESGLVRFF
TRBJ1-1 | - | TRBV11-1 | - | TGTGCCAGCAGAGTCCAGGGCCTCATGAACACTGAAGCTTTCTTT | CASRVQGLMNTEAFF
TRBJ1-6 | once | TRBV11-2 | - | TGTGCCAGCAGCTTCGGGGGGACTCCACCCCTCCACTTT | CASSFGGTPPLHF
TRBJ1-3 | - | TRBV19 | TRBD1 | TGTGCCAGTAGCCAGACCGACAGGGGGTGGGGAAACACCATATATTTT | CASSQTDRGWGNTIYF
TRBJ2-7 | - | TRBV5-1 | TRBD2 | TGCGCCAGCAGCACCGGGACTAGCGGAGTTTACGAGCAGTACTTC | CASSTGTSGVYEQYF
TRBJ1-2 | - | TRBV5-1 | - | TGCGCCAGCAGCGCCGACAGTACCTATGGCTACACCTTC | CASSADSTYGYTF
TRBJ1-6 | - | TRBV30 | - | TGTGCCTGGAGTGCCAGGGACACGGGCCGCCGCTCCTATAATTCACCCCTCCACTTT | CAWSARDTGRRSYNSPLHF
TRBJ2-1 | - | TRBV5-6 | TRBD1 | TGTGCCAGCAGCCTGGAGGGACAGGGGAACAATGAGCAGTTCTTC | CASSLEGQGNNEQFF
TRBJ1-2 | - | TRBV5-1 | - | TGCGCCAGCAGCTTGATGGAGGGAGCACGGCCAAACTATGGCTACACCTTC | CASSLMEGARPNYGYTF
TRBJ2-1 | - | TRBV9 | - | TGTGCCAGCAGCGTAGTTTGGGGGGATGAGCAGTTCTTC | CASSVVWGDEQFF
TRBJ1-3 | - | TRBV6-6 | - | TGTGCCAGCAGTCCCAGAACGGGTTCTGGAAACACCATATATTTT | CASSPRTGSGNTIYF
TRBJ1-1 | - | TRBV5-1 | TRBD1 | TGCGCCAGCAGCCTGGGGACAGGGGCTAACACTGAAGCTTTCTTT | CASSLGTGANTEAFF
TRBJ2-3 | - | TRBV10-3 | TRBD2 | TGTGCCATCAGTGAGTCGGGACTAGCGGGAGGGCCCACAGATACGCAGTATTTT | CAISESGLAGGPTDTQYF
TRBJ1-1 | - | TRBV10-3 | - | TGTGCCATCAGGTTGGGGGGGGACACTGAAGCTTTCTTT | CAIRLGGDTEAFF
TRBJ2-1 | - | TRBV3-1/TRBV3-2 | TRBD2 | TGTGCCAGCAGCGGGTACGGGAGGGCCGTTGGTGAGCAGTTCTTC | CASSGYGRAVGEQFF
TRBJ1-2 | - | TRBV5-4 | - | TGTGCCAGCAGCTTCCGGGACTATGGCTACACCTTC | CASSFRDYGYTF
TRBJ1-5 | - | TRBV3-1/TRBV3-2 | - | TGTGCCAGCAGCCAAGGCGACCGCGGCTTCCTCAGACCCCAGCATTTT | CASSQGDRGFLRPQHF
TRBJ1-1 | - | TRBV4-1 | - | TGCGCCAGCAGCCAAAGTCCGTCAGGAACATTGAACACTGAAGCTTTCTTT | CASSQSPSGTLNTEAFF
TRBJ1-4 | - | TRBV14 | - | TGTGCCAGCAGCCGCGGTTTAAATGAAAAACTGTTTTTT | CASSRGLNEKLFF